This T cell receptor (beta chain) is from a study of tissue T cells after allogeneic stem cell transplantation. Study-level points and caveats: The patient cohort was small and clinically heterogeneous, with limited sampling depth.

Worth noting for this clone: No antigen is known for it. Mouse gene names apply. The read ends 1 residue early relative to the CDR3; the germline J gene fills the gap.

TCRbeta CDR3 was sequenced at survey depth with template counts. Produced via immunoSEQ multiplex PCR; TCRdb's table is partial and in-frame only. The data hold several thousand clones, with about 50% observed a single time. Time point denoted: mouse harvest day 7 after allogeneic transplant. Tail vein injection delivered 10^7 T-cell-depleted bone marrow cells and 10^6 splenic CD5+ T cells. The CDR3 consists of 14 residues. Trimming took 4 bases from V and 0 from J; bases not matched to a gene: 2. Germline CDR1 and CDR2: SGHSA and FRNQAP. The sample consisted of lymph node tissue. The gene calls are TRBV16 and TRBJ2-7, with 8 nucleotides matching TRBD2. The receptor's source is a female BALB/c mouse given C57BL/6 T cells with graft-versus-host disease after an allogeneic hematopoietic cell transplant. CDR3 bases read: TGTGCAAGCAGCTACTGGGGGAGCTCCTATGAACAGTAC. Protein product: CASSYWGSSYEQY. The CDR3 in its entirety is CASSYWGSSYEQYF.